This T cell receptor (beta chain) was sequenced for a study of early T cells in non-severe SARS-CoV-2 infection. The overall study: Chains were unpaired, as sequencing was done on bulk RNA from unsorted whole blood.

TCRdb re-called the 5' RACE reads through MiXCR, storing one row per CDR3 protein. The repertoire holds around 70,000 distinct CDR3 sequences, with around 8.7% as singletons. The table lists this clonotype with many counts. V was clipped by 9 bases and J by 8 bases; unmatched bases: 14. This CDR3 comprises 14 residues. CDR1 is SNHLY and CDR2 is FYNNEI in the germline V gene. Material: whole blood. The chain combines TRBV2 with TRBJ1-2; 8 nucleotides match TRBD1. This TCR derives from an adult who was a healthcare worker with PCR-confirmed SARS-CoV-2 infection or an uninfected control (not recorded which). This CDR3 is CARGSGGHSGGYTF. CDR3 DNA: TGTGCCAGGGGATCAGGGGGCCATTCAGGAGGCTACACCTTC.